The clone carrying this T cell receptor beta chain came up once. Its antigen remains unidentified. This entry belongs to a study of breast tumors, draining lymph nodes, adjacent tissues. Points from the study as a whole: Tumor T cell lymph node origin was a supported hypothesis, not proven. Tumors had less TCR diversity than lymph nodes, more than nontumor tissue.

The CDR3 is 17 residues long. After removal of 5 bases from V and 2 bases from J, the junction contained 11 bases not matched to a gene. Per the germline V gene, CDR1 is MDHEN and CDR2 is SYDVKM. MiXCR, applied by TCRdb to the multiplex PCR reads, yields one record per CDR3 protein. The sample carries around 20,000 distinct CDR3 sequences, more than 25% recorded once. The genes are TRBV28 and TRBJ2-3; 9 bases agree with TRBD2. The clonotype comes from a female donor with breast cancer. Some clones in this sample may be carry-over from other donors' samples. The sample taken for sequencing was breast tumor tissue. The CDR3 DNA sequence: TGTGCCAGCAGTGAGGGGCGGGAGGGCCGCCACACAGATACGCAGTATTTT. It specifies CASSEGREGRHTDTQYF.